The 9 T cell receptor beta chains below were found in one sample sequenced in a study of blood T cell repertoires in COVID-19. The table came from immunoSEQ multiplex PCR; TCRdb's copy has only in-frame clones and leaves some out. The data hold some 150,000 clones, with about 86% observed a single time. The sequencing sample was made of peripheral blood. Receptors were obtained from a woman aged 55-69 years with acute or convalescent COVID-19.

This chain connects TRBV5-1 to TRBJ1-6, with D uncertain. The CDR3 contains 14 residues. V lost 2 bases and J 8 bases, leaving 11 bases between the germline ends. Germline CDR1 SGHRS, CDR2 YFSETQ. The CDR3 is CASSLGDGDSPLHF. CDR3 sequence (DNA): TGCGCCAGCAGCTTAGGAGACGGGGATTCACCCCTCCACTTT.

This clone occurred a few times. This chain links TRBV11-2 with TRBJ1-5, with TRBD1 matching 7 bases. V lost 6 bases and J lost 2; bases outside the gene matches: 13. The CDR3 length is 17 residues. The germline V gene has CDR1 SGHAT and CDR2 FQNNGV. The DNA for the CDR3 is TGTGCCAGCAGTCTAACCCCCAGGGGGGATGGCAATCAGCCCCAGCATTTT. Amino acids: CASSLTPRGDGNQPQHF. Based on the CDR3 plus reference TRBV11-2 and TRBJ1-5, the full variable domain is EAGVAQSPRYKIIEKRQSVAFWCNPISGHATLYWYQQILGQGPKLLIQFQNNGVVDDSQLPKDRFSAERLKGVDSTLKIQPAKLEDSAVYLCASSLTPRGDGNQPQHFGDGTRLSIL.

This chain links TRBV5-1 with TRBJ1-2; 10 bases align to TRBD1. The CDR3 runs to 15 residues. From germline, CDR1 is SGHRS and CDR2 YFSETQ. J gave up 8 bases and V 0 bases, and 7 bases lay outside the gene matches. DNA for the CDR3: TGCGCCAGCAGCTTGGATGGGACAGGGGCAAACGGCTACACCTTC. It is translated as CASSLDGTGANGYTF.

In this sample, this clone turned up a few times. The V and J genes are TRBV6-1 and TRBJ1-2; D ambiguous. The germline V gene encodes CDR1 MNHNS and CDR2 SASEGT. The CDR3 is 14 residues long. Trimming cost V 3 bases and J 5 bases, with 13 bases left between them. The CDR3 spells CASSDGSAQYGYTF. The CDR3, as DNA: TGTGCCAGCAGTGACGGGAGCGCCCAGTATGGCTACACCTTC.

This chain's CDR3 is CASSRQGANYGYTF. The CDR3 nucleotides read TGTGCCAGCAGCAGACAGGGGGCGAACTATGGCTACACCTTC. The V and J genes are TRBV21-1 and TRBJ1-2; the table calls TRBD1, which could not be checked here. TRBV21-1 is a recognized pseudogene. The CDR3 has 14 amino acids.

The chain joins TRBV10-3 to TRBJ2-7; the match to TRBD1 covers 12 bases. The V gene's germline CDR1 is ENHRY and CDR2 SYGVKD. CDR3 length: 14 amino acids. J lost 5 bases, V lost 4 bases, and 3 bases had no gene match. The CDR3 loop reads CAISGGTGGHEQYF. In DNA, the CDR3 is TGTGCCATCAGTGGAGGGACAGGGGGCCACGAGCAGTACTTC.

The rearrangement joins TRBV2 to TRBJ2-4; the D gene is possibly TRBD2 (5 bases). Deletions cut 11 bases from V and 0 bases from J, with 14 bases between. In germline, CDR1 is SNHLY, CDR2 FYNNEI. The CDR3 contains 14 residues. The CDR3 coding sequence is TGTGCCTCCGCCGCCGGACTAGCCAAAAACATTCAGTACTTC. The encoded protein is CASAAGLAKNIQYF.

The genes are TRBV19 and TRBJ1-2; possible D gene TRBD1, 5 bases. The ends were cut back, 5 bases at V and 0 bases at J, with 10 bases in the middle. Looked up from germline, CDR1 is LNHDA and CDR2 is SQIVND (reference sequence). This CDR3 region has 14 residues. CDR3 nucleotide sequence: TGTGCCAGTAGTGCCACGACAGCTAACTATGGCTACACCTTC. Its protein is CASSATTANYGYTF.

This chain links TRBV12-3 or TRBV12-4 with TRBJ1-2; D unresolved. The CDR3 covers 12 residues. V lost 6 bases and J lost 6, with 11 bases in between. The CDR3 DNA is TGTGCCAGCAGCCCCGCGGGGAATGGCTACACCTTC. Translation: CASSPAGNGYTF.